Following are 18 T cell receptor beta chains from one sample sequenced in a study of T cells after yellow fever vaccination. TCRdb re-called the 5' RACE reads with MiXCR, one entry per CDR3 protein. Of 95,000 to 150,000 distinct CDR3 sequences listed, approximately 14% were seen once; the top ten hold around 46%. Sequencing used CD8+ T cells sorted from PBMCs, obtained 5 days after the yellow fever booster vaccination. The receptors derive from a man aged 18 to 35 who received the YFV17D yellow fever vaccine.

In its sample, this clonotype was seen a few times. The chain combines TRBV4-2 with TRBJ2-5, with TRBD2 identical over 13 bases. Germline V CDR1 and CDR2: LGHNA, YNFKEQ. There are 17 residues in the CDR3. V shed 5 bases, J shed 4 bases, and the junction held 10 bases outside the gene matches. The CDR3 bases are TGTGCCAGCAGCAACGGACTAGCGGGGGTGGGAGGAGAGACCCAGTACTTC. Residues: CASSNGLAGVGGETQYF.

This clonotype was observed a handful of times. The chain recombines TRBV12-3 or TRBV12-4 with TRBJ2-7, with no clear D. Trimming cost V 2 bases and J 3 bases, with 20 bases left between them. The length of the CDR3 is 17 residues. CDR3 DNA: TGTGCCAGCAGTTTATTTAGTACAGACACAAGCATCTACGAGCAGTACGTC. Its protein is CASSLFSTDTSIYEQYV.

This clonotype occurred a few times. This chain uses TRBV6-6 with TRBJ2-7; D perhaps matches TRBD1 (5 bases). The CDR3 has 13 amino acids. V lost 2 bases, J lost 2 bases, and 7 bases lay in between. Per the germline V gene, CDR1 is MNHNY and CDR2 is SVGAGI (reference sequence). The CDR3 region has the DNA TGTGCCAGCAGTTACGACAGAACCTACGAGCAGTACTTC. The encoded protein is CASSYDRTYEQYF.

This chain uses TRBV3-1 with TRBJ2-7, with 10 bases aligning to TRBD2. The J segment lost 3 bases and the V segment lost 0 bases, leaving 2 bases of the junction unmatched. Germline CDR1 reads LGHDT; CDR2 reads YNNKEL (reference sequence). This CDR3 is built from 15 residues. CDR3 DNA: TGTGCCAGCAGCCAAGAATTAGCGGGGGGCTACGAGCAGTACTTC. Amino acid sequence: CASSQELAGGYEQYF.

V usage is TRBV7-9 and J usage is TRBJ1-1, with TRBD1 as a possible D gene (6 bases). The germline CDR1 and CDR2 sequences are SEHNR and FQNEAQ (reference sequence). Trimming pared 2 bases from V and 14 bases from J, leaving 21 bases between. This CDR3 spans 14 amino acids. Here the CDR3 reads CASSLLNRVESAFF. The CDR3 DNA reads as TGTGCCAGCAGCTTACTTAACAGGGTTGAATCTGCCTTCTTT.

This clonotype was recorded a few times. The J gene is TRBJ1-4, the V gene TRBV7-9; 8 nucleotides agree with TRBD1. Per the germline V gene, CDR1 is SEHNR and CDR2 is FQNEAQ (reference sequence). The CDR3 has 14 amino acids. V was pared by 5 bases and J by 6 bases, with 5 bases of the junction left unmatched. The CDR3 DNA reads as TGTGCCAGCAGCCCCACAGGGGGGCATGAAAAACTGTTTTTT. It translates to CASSPTGGHEKLFF.

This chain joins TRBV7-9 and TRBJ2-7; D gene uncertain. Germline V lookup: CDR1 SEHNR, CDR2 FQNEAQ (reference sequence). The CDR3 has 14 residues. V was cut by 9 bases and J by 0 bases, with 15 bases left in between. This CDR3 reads CARVPGQDSYEQYV. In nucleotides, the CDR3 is TGTGCCAGGGTACCCGGGCAGGACTCCTACGAGCAGTACGTC.

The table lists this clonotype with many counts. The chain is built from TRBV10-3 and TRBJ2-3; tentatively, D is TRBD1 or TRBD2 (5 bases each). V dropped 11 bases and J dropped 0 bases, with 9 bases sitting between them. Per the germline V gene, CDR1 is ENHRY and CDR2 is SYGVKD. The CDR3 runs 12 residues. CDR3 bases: TGTGCCGGCAGGGACAGCACAGATACGCAGTATTTT. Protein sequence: CAGRDSTDTQYF.

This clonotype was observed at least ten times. The CDR3 region has the DNA TGTGCCAGCAGGGGGTACGGGGAGCTGTTTTTT. Its translation is CASRGYGELFF. The chain couples TRBV6-5 to TRBJ2-2; D ambiguous. CDR1 and CDR2 (germline): MNHEY, SVGAGI. The CDR3 has 11 amino acids. V was trimmed by 6 bases and J by 7 bases, leaving 6 bases between them.

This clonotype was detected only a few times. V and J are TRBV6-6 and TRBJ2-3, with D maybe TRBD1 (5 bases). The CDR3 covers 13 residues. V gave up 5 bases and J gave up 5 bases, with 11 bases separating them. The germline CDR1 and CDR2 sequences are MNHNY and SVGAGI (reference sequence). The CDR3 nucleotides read TGTGCCAGCAGTAACAATGGACAAGATACGCAGTATTTT. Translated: CASSNNGQDTQYF.

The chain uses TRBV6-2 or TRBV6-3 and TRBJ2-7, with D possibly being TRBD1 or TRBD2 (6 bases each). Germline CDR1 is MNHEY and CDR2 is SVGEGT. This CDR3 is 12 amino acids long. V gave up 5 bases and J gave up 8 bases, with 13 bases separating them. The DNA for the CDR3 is TGTGCCAGCAGTACGACGGGGGCTCAGCAGTACGTC. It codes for CASSTTGAQQYV.

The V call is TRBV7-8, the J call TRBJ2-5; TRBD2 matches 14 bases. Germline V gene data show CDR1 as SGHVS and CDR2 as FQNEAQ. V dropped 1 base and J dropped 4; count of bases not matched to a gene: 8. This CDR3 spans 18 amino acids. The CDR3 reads CASSLVQPGLAGVETQYF. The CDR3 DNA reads TGTGCCAGCAGCTTAGTACAACCGGGACTAGCGGGGGTAGAGACCCAGTACTTC.

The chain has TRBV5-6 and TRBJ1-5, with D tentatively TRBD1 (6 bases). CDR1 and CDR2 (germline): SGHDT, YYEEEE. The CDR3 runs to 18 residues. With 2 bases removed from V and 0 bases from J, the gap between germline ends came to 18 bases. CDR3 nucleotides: TGTGCCAGCAGCTTCTCGGCCGGGACACGGTATAGCAATCAGCCCCAGCATTTT. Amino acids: CASSFSAGTRYSNQPQHF.

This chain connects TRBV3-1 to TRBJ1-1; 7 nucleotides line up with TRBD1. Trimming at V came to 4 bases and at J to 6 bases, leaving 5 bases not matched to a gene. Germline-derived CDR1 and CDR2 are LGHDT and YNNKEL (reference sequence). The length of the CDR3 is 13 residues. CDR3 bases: TGTGCCAGCAGCCCGACAGGGAGCGCTGAAGCTTTCTTT. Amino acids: CASSPTGSAEAFF.

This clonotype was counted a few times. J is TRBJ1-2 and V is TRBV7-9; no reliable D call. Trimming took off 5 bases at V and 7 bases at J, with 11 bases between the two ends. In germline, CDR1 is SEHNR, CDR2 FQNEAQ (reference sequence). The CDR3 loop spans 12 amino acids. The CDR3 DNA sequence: TGTGCCAGCAGCACCGGCACCCCTGGCTACACCTTC. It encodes CASSTGTPGYTF. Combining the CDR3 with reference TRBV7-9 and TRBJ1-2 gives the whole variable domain DTGVSQNPRHKITKRGQNVTFRCDPISEHNRLYWYRQTLGQGPEFLTYFQNEAQLEKSRLLSDRFSAERPKGSFSTLEIQRTEQGDSAMYLCASSTGTPGYTFGSGTRLTVV.

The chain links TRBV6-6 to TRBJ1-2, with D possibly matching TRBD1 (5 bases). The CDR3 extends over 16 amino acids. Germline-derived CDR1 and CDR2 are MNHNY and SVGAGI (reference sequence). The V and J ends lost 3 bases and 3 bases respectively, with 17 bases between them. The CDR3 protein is CASSYGGWGEDYGYTF. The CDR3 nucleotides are TGTGCCAGCAGTTATGGGGGTTGGGGTGAGGACTATGGCTACACCTTC.

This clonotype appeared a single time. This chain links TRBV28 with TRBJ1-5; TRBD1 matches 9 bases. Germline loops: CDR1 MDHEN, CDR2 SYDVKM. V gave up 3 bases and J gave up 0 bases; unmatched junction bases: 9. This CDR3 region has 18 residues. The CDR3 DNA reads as TGTGCCAGCAGTTTGGGTGTGTACAGGGGGCTTAGCAATCAGCCCCAGCATTTT. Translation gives CASSLGVYRGLSNQPQHF.

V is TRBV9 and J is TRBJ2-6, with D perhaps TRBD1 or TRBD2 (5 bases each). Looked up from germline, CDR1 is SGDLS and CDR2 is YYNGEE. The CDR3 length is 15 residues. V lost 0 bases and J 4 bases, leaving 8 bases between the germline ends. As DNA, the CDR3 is TGTGCCAGCAGCGTAGACGGGGCCGGGGCCAACGTCCTGACTTTC. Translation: CASSVDGAGANVLTF.